This T cell receptor (beta chain) comes out of a study of blood T cell repertoires in COVID-19. Overall study context: COVID-19 samples collected from the United States, Italy and Spain covered acute and convalescent phases. Nucleic acid was either cDNA or gDNA, and it came from T cells, B-cell-depleted T cells, or PBMCs.

Authors' processing steps: Quantification of nucleated cells was approximated via reference gene primer amplification. Sequencing used immunoSEQ multiplex PCR; TCRdb keeps in-frame clones, though not all of them. The V and J calls and clone size come from that table; D and trimming were worked out from the DNA. The table shows 150,000 to 200,000 clones, with about 85% occurring only once. Per germline, CDR1 LGHDT and CDR2 YNNKEL (reference sequence). The CDR3 extends over 12 amino acids. V dropped 1 base and J dropped 8 bases, with 8 bases sitting between them. The chain joins TRBV3-1 (or the pseudogene TRBV3-2) to TRBJ1-2; no reliable D call. Sequences were obtained from peripheral blood. This TCR derives from a woman in her sixties or seventies with COVID-19, enrolled during active disease. The CDR3 DNA sequence: TGTGCCAGCAGCCAAGCCGACGGGGGCTACACCTTC. Its translation is CASSQADGGYTF.